This T cell receptor (beta chain) was recorded in a study of blood T cell repertoires in COVID-19. Study-wide context: COVID-19 samples collected from the United States, Italy and Spain covered acute and convalescent phases. Nucleic acid was either cDNA or gDNA, and it came from T cells, B-cell-depleted T cells, or PBMCs.

The junction had 14 bases not matched to a gene; V was cut back by 1 base and J by 5 bases. The CDR3 consists of 18 residues. Germline-derived CDR1 and CDR2 are SGHTA and FQGNSA. How the authors handled the data: Estimated nucleated cell counts came from reference gene primer amplification. Libraries were prepared by immunoSEQ multiplex PCR; TCRdb keeps only in-frame clonotypes and omits some of them. Clonal size and the V and J genes are those of that table, whereas D and trimming came from the DNA. The table records 95,000 to 100,000 clones, roughly 86% of them present only once. This TCR derives from a woman under 40 with acute or convalescent COVID-19. Sequencing was done on a sample of peripheral blood. The chain uses TRBV7-2 and TRBJ2-5; 9 bases agree with TRBD1. Written as DNA, the CDR3 is TGTGCCAGCAGCTTAGTGGGACAGGGACCCCCAGGGTGGGAGACCCAGTACTTC. Translating it yields CASSLVGQGPPGWETQYF.